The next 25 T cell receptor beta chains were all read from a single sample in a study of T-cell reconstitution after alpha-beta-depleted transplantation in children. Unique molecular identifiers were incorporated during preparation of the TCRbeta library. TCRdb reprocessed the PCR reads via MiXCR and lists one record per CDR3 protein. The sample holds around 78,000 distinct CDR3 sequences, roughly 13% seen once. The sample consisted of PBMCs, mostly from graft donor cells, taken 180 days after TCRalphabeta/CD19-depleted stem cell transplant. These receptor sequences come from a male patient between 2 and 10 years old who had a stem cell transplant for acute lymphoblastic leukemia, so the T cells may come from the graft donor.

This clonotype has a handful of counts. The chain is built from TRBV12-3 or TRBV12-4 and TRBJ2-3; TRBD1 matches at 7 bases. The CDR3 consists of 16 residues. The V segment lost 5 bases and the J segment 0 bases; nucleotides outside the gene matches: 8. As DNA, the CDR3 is TGTGCCAGCAGTCCTTACAGGGGCGTTAGCACAGATACGCAGTATTTT. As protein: CASSPYRGVSTDTQYF.

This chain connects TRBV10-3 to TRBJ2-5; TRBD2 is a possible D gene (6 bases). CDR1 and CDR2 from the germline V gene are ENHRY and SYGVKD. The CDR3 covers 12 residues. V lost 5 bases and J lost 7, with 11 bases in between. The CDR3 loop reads CAISRDLGTQYF. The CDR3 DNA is TGTGCCATCAGTCGGGACTTAGGGACCCAGTACTTC.

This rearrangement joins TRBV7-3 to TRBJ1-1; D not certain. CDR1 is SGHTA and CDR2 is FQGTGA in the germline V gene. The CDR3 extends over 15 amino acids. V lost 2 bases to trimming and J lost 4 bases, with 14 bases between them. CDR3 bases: TGTGCCAGCAGCTTAGTGGGAATTTGTACCACTGAAGCTTTCTTT. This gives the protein CASSLVGICTTEAFF.

The CDR3 is CSATPGQSYNEQFF. The CDR3 nucleotides are TGCAGTGCTACCCCGGGGCAGTCCTACAATGAGCAGTTCTTC. This chain connects TRBV20-1 to TRBJ2-1, with D perhaps TRBD1 or TRBD2 (5 bases each). This CDR3 has 14 amino acids. Germline V gene lookup returns CDR1 DFQATT and CDR2 SNEGSKA (reference sequence). V was trimmed by 4 bases and J by 1 base, leaving 11 bases between them.

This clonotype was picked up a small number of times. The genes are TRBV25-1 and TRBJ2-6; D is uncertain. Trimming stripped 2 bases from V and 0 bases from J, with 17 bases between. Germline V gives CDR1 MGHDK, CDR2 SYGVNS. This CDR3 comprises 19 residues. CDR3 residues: CASSEKGQNLFSGANVLTF. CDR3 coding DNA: TGTGCCAGCAGTGAAAAAGGGCAGAACTTATTCTCTGGGGCCAACGTCCTGACTTTC. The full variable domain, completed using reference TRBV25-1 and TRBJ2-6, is EADIYQTPRYLVIGTGKKITLECSQTMGHDKMYWYQQDPGMELHLIHYSYGVNSTEKGDLSSESTVSRIRTEHFPLTLESARPSHTSQYLCASSEKGQNLFSGANVLTFGAGSRLTVL.

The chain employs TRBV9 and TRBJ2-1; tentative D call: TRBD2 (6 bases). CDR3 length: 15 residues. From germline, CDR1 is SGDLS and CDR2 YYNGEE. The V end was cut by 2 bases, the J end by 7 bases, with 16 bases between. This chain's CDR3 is CASSVLAYVANEQFF. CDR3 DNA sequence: TGTGCCAGCAGCGTGCTAGCGTACGTAGCAAATGAGCAGTTCTTC. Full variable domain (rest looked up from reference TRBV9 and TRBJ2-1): DSGVTQTPKHLITATGQRVTLRCSPRSGDLSVYWYQQSLDQGLQFLIQYYNGEERAKGNILERFSAQQFPDLHSELNLSSLELGDSALYFCASSVLAYVANEQFFGPGTRLTVL.

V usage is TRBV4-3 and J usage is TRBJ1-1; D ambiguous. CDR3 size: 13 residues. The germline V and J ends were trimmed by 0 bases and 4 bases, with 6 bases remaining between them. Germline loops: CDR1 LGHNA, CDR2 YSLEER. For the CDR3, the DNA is TGCGCCAGCAGCCAAGATAGGAGCACTGAAGCTTTCTTT. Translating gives CASSQDRSTEAFF.

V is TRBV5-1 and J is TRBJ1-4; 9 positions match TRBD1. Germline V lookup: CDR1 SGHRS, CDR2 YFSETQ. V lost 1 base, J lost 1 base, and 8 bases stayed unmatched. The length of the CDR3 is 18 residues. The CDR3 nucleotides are TGCGCCAGCAGCTTGTTCCCGGGACAGGGAGGAACTAATGAAAAACTGTTTTTT. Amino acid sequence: CASSLFPGQGGTNEKLFF.

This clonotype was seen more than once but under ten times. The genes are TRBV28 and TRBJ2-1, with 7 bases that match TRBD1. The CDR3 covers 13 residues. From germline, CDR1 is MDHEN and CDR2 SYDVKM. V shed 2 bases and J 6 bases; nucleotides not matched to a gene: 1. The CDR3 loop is CASSLGTVNEQFF. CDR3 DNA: TGTGCCAGCAGTTTAGGGACAGTCAATGAGCAGTTCTTC.

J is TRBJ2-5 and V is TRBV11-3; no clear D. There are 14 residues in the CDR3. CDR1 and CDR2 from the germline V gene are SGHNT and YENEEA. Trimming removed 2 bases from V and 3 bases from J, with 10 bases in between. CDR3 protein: CASSLSGREETQYF. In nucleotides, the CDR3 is TGTGCCAGCAGCTTATCAGGACGGGAAGAGACCCAGTACTTC. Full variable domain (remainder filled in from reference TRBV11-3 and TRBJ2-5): EAGVVQSPRYKIIEKKQPVAFWCNPISGHNTLYWYLQNLGQGPELLIRYENEEAVDDSQLPKDRFSAERLKGVDSTLKIQPAELGDSAVYLCASSLSGREETQYFGPGTRLLVL.

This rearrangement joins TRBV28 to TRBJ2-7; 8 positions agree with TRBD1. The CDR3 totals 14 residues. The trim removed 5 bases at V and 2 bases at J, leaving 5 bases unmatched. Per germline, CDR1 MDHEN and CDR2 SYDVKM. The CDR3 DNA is TGTGCCAGCAGTGCCCCGACAGGGGCCTACGAGCAGTACTTC. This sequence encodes CASSAPTGAYEQYF.

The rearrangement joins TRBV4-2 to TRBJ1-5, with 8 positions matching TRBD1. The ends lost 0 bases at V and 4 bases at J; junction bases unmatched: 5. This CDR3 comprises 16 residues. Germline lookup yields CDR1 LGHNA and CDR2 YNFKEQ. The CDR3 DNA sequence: TGTGCCAGCAGCCAAGATAGGACAGGGCCTAATCAGCCCCAGCATTTT. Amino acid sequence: CASSQDRTGPNQPQHF.

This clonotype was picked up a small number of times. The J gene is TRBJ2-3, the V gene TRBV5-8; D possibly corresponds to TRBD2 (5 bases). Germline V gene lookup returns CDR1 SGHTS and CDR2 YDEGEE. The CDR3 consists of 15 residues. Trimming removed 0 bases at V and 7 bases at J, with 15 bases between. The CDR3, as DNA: TGTGCCAGCAGCTTGGTCGACCCCGGGGAGAATACGCAGTATTTT. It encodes CASSLVDPGENTQYF.

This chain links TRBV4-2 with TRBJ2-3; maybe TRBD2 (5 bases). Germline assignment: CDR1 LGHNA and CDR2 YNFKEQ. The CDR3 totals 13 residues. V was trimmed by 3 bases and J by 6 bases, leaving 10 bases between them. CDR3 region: CASSQGWEDTQYF. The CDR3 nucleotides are TGTGCCAGCAGCCAGGGGTGGGAGGATACGCAGTATTTT.

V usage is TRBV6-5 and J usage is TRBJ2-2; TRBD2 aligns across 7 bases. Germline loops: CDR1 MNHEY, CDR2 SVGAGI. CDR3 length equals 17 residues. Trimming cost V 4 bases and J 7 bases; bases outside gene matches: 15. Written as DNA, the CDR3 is TGTGCCAGCAGTTCCCCAGCGGGAATTATTAGACACGGGGAGCTGTTTTTT. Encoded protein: CASSSPAGIIRHGELFF.

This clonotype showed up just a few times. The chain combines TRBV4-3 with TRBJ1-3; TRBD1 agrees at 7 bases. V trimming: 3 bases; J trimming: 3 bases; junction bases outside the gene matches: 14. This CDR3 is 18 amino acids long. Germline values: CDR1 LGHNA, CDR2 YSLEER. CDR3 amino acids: CASSHKKQGGFGGNTIYF. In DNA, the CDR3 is TGCGCCAGCAGCCACAAGAAGCAAGGGGGCTTTGGTGGAAACACCATATATTTT.

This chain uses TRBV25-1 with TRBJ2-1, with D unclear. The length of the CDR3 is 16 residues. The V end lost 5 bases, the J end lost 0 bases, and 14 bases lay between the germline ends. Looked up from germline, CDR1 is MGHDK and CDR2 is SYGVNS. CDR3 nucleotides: TGTGCCAGCAGTCGTCGGACCCTCAGCTCCTACAATGAGCAGTTCTTC. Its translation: CASSRRTLSSYNEQFF.

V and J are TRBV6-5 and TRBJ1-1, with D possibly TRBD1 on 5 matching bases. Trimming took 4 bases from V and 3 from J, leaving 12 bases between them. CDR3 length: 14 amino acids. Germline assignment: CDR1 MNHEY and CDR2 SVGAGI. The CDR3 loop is CASSLWGLYTEAFF. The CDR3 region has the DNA TGTGCCAGCAGTTTGTGGGGCCTATACACTGAAGCTTTCTTT.

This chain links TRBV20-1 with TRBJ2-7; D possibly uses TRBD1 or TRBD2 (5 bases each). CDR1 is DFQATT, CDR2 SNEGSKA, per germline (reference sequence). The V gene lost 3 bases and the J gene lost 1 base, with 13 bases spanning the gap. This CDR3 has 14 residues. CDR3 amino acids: CSARGDGKSYEQYF. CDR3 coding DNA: TGCAGTGCTAGGGGGGACGGCAAATCCTACGAGCAGTACTTC.

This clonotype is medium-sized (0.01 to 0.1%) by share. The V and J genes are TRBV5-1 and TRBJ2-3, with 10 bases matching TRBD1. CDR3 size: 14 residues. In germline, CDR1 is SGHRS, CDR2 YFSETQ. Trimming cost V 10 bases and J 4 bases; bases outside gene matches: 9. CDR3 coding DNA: TGCGCCTCTCGGGGACAGGGGATGGCAGATACGCAGTATTTT. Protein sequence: CASRGQGMADTQYF.

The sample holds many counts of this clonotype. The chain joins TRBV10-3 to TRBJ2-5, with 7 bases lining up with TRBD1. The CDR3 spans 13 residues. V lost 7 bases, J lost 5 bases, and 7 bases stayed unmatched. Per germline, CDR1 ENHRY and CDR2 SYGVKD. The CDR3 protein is CAIKGGPGETQYF. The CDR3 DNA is TGTGCCATCAAAGGGGGCCCAGGGGAGACCCAGTACTTC.

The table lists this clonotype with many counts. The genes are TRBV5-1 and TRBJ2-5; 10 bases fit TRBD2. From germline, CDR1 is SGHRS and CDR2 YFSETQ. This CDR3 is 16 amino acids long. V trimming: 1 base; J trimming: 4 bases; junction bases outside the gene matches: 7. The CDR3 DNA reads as TGCGCCAGCAGCTTGACTAGCGGGATTCCACTAGAGACCCAGTACTTC. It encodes CASSLTSGIPLETQYF.

CDR3 loop: CASSRGPKNIQYF. The CDR3 coding sequence is TGTGCCAGCAGTCGCGGGCCCAAAAACATTCAGTACTTC. The chain joins TRBV7-9 to TRBJ2-4, with D maybe TRBD2 (5 bases). Per germline, CDR1 SEHNR and CDR2 FQNEAQ (reference sequence). V lost 6 bases and J 2 bases, leaving 8 bases between the germline ends. The CDR3 is 13 amino acids. Full variable domain (remainder filled in from reference TRBV7-9 and TRBJ2-4): DTGVSQNPRHKITKRGQNVTFRCDPISEHNRLYWYRQTLGQGPEFLTYFQNEAQLEKSRLLSDRFSAERPKGSFSTLEIQRTEQGDSAMYLCASSRGPKNIQYFGAGTRLSVL.

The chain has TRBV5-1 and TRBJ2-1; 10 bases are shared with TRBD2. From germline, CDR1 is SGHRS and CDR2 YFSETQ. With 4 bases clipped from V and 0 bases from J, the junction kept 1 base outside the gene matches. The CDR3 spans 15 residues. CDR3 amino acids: CASSTSGASYNEQFF. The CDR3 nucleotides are TGCGCCAGCAGCACTAGCGGGGCCTCCTACAATGAGCAGTTCTTC.

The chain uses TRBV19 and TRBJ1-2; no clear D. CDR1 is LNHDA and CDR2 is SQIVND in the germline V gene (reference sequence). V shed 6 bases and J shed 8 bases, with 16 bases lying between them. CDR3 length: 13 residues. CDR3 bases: TGTGCCAGTAGGACCGGCTCCGGTGGCGGCTACACCTTC. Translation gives CASRTGSGGGYTF.